Listed below are T cell receptor beta chains from one sample, sequenced in a study of regulatory T cells in long-lasting Graves disease. MiXCR, applied by TCRdb to the multiplex PCR reads, yields one record per CDR3 protein. Here the sample spans 300,000 to 350,000 distinct CDR3 sequences, around a fifth being singletons. The starting material was peripheral blood mononuclear cells (PBMCs), obtained when the disease was refractory, from a patient treated with antithyroid drugs. These receptors all come from a female donor with Graves disease. Both conserved end residues are part of each CDR3. Fields, in order: D gene, clone size, J gene, V gene, CDR3 DNA, CDR3 protein. A D gene is named only where the DNA matches it firmly. Rows give clone size only sometimes, using once, few, many, or a class for an expanded clone.

TRBD2 | few | TRBJ2-7 | TRBV10-3 | TGTGCCATCAGTGAGTCTAGCGGGAGAGATTGGGCCTACGAGCAGTACTTC | CAISESSGRDWAYEQYF
NA | once | TRBJ1-5 | TRBV20-1 | TGCAGTGCGACCCAGGAAGGAGGGGGCAATCAGCCCCAGCATTTT | CSATQEGGGNQPQHF
NA | NA | TRBJ1-1 | TRBV7-9 | TGTGCCAGCAGTCTAAGGTCGGCTGAAGCTTTCTTT | CASSLRSAEAFF
TRBD2 | many | TRBJ2-7 | TRBV28 | TGTGCCAGCAGGTGGACTAGCGGGGCCTACGAGCAGTACTTC | CASRWTSGAYEQYF
NA | many | TRBJ1-1 | TRBV27 | TGTGCCAGCAGGACGGACGGCCAAGGAACTGAAGCTTTCTTT | CASRTDGQGTEAFF
TRBD2 | NA | TRBJ2-3 | TRBV5-1 | TGCGCCAGCAGCCCCGGGCTCACTAGCGGGAGGGCAGATACGCAGTATTTT | CASSPGLTSGRADTQYF
TRBD1 | few | TRBJ1-2 | TRBV29-1 | TGCAGCGCCGATAGGCGACAGGGTAGCTACACCTTC | CSADRRQGSYTF
NA | few | TRBJ1-2 | TRBV4-2 | TGTGCCAGCAGCCAAATCCCAACAGGGAGCTATGGCTACACCTTC | CASSQIPTGSYGYTF
NA | NA | TRBJ2-5 | TRBV12-3/TRBV12-4 | TGTGCCAGCAGTTCGCGGAACAGCCAAGAGACCCAGTACTTC | CASSSRNSQETQYF
TRBD2 | NA | TRBJ2-2 | TRBV5-4 | TGTGCCAGCAGCACACTAGCGGGAGTGACTGGGGAGCTGTTTTTT | CASSTLAGVTGELFF
NA | few | TRBJ1-5 | TRBV7-2 | TGTGCCAGCAGCTTATATCCAGATCAGCCCCAGCATTTT | CASSLYPDQPQHF
NA | many | TRBJ1-2 | TRBV12-3/TRBV12-4 | TGTGCCAGCAGCCGGGGCCAGGGGCTGAACTATGGCTACACCTTC | CASSRGQGLNYGYTF
NA | NA | TRBJ1-2 | TRBV4-3 | TGCGCCAGCAGCCAAGATCCCGAACAGCCCTATGGCTACACCTTC | CASSQDPEQPYGYTF
NA | NA | TRBJ2-7 | TRBV10-3 | TGTGCCACACTAGCTAGCGACTCCTACGAGCAGTACTTC | CATLASDSYEQYF
NA | few | TRBJ1-2 | TRBV19 | TGTGCCAGTAGTACTGCCTATGACTATGGCTACACCTTC | CASSTAYDYGYTF
TRBD1 | few | TRBJ2-7 | TRBV30 | TGTGCCATGGGACAGGGGATCTACGAGCAGTACTTC | CAMGQGIYEQYF
NA | many | TRBJ2-7 | TRBV11-2 | TGTGCCAGCAGCTTTCTAGAGGGCGGCCCCTACGAGCAGTACTTC | CASSFLEGGPYEQYF
TRBD1 | few | TRBJ1-2 | TRBV7-2 | TGTGCCAGCAGCCGACAGGGGGGGAGACGTGGCTACACCTTC | CASSRQGGRRGYTF
NA | many | TRBJ1-4 | TRBV11-2 | TGTGCCAGCAGCTTGAGAGATCGCACTAATGAAAAACTGTTTTTT | CASSLRDRTNEKLFF
TRBD2 | few | TRBJ2-3 | TRBV7-9 | TGTGCCAGCAGCTCCCCGCAGTCGGCGGGGGTTAGCACAGATACGCAGTATTTT | CASSSPQSAGVSTDTQYF
TRBD1 | many | TRBJ1-5 | TRBV28 | TGTGCCAGCAGTCCGACAGGGATCCCCTCTGAGCCCCAGCATTTT | CASSPTGIPSEPQHF
TRBD1 | NA | TRBJ1-4 | TRBV12-3/TRBV12-4 | TGTGCCAGCAGGCCCAGGGGGCGCGTTGGTGGAAAACTGTTTTTT | CASRPRGRVGGKLFF
NA | NA | TRBJ2-6 | TRBV3-1 | TGTGCCGGCAGCCAAGAGGGGAGCTCCTCGTACAACGTCCTGACCTTC | CAGSQEGSSSYNVLTF
NA | NA | TRBJ1-4 | TRBV29-1 | TGCAGCGTTCGGGGGGGGGGCCGTAATGAAAAACTGTTTTTT | CSVRGGGRNEKLFF
NA | once | TRBJ2-1 | TRBV24-1 | TGTGCCACGGCCCTCGGGTCGGTACCCTACAATGAGCAGTTCTTC | CATALGSVPYNEQFF
NA | many | TRBJ1-1 | TRBV12-3/TRBV12-4 | TGTGCCAGCAGTTTTGGGAGCGCTGAAGCTTTCTTT | CASSFGSAEAFF
NA | few | TRBJ1-6 | TRBV19 | TGTGCCAGTAGTATCGGAGGTTCACCCCTCCACTTT | CASSIGGSPLHF
TRBD1 | few | TRBJ1-6 | TRBV13 | TGTGCCAGCAGCTTAGGCTTCCGGGACAGGTTTAATTCACCCCTCCACTTT | CASSLGFRDRFNSPLHF
NA | few | TRBJ2-7 | TRBV7-9 | TGTGCCAGCAGCGACGGGACCTGGGCCGAGCAGTACTTC | CASSDGTWAEQYF
NA | NA | TRBJ2-3 | TRBV28 | TGTGCCAGCAGCGTCAGGGGGGGCACAGATACGCAGTATTTT | CASSVRGGTDTQYF
NA | many | TRBJ2-2 | TRBV2 | TGTGCCAGCAGTCTGGTCCCAGGGGCCGCCGGGGAGCTGTTTTTT | CASSLVPGAAGELFF
NA | few | TRBJ1-1 | TRBV7-9 | TGTGCCAGCAGCTTATGGGGCAGCGGGGGATTGAACACTGAAGCTTTCTTT | CASSLWGSGGLNTEAFF
NA | many | TRBJ1-2 | TRBV7-2 | TGTGCCAGCAGTCGACGGACCAACAATAACTATGGCTACACCTTC | CASSRRTNNNYGYTF
TRBD2 | NA | TRBJ2-1 | TRBV7-2 | TGTGCCAGCAGCCCCGGACTAGCGGGGGGGCTGCGAAATGAGCAGTTCTTC | CASSPGLAGGLRNEQFF
TRBD1 | NA | TRBJ1-2 | TRBV7-9 | TGTGCCAGCGGAACCCTGCAGGGGGGGGTTAACTATGGCTACACCTTC | CASGTLQGGVNYGYTF
NA | many | TRBJ1-4 | TRBV30 | TGTGCCTGGAGTCTTAATGAAAAACTGTTTTTT | CAWSLNEKLFF
NA | NA | TRBJ2-3 | TRBV28 | TGTGCCAGCAGTCCCATCCCTTCACTACGCACAGATACGCAGTATTTT | CASSPIPSLRTDTQYF
NA | NA | TRBJ1-1 | TRBV29-1 | TGCAGCGTTGTCAGCGTGAACACTGAAGCTTTCTTT | CSVVSVNTEAFF
TRBD1 | NA | TRBJ1-5 | TRBV29-1 | TGCAGCGTTGCTGGGACAGGGGGCGGGCAGCCCCAGCATTTT | CSVAGTGGGQPQHF
TRBD1 | few | TRBJ2-7 | TRBV3-1 | TGTGCCAGCAGCCTCCAGACAGGGGGCTTTACCTACGAGCAGTACTTC | CASSLQTGGFTYEQYF
TRBD2 | many | TRBJ2-7 | TRBV12-3/TRBV12-4 | TGTGCCAGCAGTTTCGAAGCGGGAAGGCAGACCTACGAGCAGTACTTC | CASSFEAGRQTYEQYF
NA | many | TRBJ1-2 | TRBV5-1 | TGCGCCAGCAGCTTGGAGGCCGGGGCCCACGAATCCTACACCTTC | CASSLEAGAHESYTF
NA | NA | TRBJ1-1 | TRBV3-1 | TGTGCCAGCAGCCTAGGGCCATTTGGCACTGAAGCTTTCTTT | CASSLGPFGTEAFF
TRBD2 | NA | TRBJ2-1 | TRBV5-1 | TGCGCCAGCAGCTCAATTGGGACTAGCGGGTATCGATATGAGCAGTTCTTC | CASSSIGTSGYRYEQFF
NA | NA | TRBJ2-5 | TRBV15 | TGTGCCACCAGCAGCAGACAGCAAGAGACCCAGTACTTC | CATSSRQQETQYF
TRBD1 | many | TRBJ1-1 | TRBV6-1 | TGTGCCAGCATCCCACCGGGACAGGGAATATGGGCGAACACTGAAGCTTTCTTT | CASIPPGQGIWANTEAFF
NA | NA | TRBJ1-1 | TRBV10-2 | TGCGCCAGCGGTTTGTTTGGCGAGGGCACTGAAGCTTTCTTT | CASGLFGEGTEAFF
TRBD1 | few | TRBJ2-7 | TRBV7-9 | TGTGCCAGCAGCGCAGAGGGGACAGATCCCTACGAGCAGTACTTC | CASSAEGTDPYEQYF
NA | few | TRBJ2-7 | TRBV7-9 | TGTGCCAGCAGCTTATCGGGGTTTCCCTACGAGCAGTACTTC | CASSLSGFPYEQYF
NA | many | TRBJ2-7 | TRBV5-1 | TGCGCCAGCAGTTTAGGTACACAGCAGACCGAGCAGTACTTC | CASSLGTQQTEQYF
NA | many | TRBJ1-1 | TRBV27 | TGTGCCAGCAGCCCAACGGTGGGGGAAGCTTTCTTT | CASSPTVGEAFF
NA | few | TRBJ1-3 | TRBV18 | TGTGCCAGCTCACCACAAGGGCTCCATACTGGAAACACCATATATTTT | CASSPQGLHTGNTIYF
NA | few | TRBJ1-3 | TRBV7-9 | TGTGCCAGCAGCCTTGAAGGGACCATACCTGGAAACACCATATATTTT | CASSLEGTIPGNTIYF
TRBD1 | few | TRBJ1-1 | TRBV20-1 | TGCAGTGCTAGAGAAGGGGGCGGTAACACTGAAGCTTTCTTT | CSAREGGGNTEAFF
NA | many | TRBJ1-5 | TRBV6-1 | TGTGCCAGCAGTGTTGCGTCATCCCAGCATTTT | CASSVASSQHF